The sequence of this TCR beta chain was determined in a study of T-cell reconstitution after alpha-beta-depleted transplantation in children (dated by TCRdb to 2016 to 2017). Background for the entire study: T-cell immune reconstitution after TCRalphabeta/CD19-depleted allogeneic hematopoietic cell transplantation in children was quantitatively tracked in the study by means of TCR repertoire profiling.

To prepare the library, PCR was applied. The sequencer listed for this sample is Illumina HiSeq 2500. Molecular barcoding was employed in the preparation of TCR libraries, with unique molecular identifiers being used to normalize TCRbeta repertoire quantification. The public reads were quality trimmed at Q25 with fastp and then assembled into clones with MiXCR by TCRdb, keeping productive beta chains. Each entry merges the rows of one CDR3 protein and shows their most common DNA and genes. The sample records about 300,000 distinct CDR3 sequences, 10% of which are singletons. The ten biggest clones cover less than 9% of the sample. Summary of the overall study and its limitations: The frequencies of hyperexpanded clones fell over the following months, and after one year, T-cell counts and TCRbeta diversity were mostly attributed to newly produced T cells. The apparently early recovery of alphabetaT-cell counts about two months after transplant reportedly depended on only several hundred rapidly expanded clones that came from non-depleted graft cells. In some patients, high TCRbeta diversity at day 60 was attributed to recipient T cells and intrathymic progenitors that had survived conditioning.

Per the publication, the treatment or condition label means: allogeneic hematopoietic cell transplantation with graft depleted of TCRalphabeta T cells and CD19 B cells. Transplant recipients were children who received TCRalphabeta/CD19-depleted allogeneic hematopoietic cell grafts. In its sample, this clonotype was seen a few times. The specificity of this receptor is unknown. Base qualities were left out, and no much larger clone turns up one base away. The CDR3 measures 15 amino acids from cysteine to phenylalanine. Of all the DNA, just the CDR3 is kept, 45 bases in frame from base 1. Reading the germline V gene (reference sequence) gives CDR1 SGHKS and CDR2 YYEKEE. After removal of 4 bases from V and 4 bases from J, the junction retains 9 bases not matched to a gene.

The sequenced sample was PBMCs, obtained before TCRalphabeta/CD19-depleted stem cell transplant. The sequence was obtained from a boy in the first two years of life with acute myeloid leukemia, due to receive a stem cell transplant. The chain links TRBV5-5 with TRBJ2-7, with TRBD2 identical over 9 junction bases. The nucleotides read TGTGCCAGCAGCGAAATAGCGGGAGCTCGGTACGAGCAGTACTTC. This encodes CASSEIAGARYEQYF.